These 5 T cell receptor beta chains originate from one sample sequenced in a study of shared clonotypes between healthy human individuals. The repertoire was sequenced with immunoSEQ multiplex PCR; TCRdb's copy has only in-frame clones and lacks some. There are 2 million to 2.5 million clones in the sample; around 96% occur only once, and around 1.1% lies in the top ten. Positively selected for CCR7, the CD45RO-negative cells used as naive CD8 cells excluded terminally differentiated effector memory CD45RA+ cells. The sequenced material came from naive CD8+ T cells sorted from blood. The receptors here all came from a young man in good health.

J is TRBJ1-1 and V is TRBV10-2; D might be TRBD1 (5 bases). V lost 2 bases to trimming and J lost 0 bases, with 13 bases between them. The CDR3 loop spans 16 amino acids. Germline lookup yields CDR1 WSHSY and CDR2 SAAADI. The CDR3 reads CASSEGGAQMNTEAFF. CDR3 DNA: TGCGCCAGCAGTGAGGGAGGGGCCCAAATGAACACTGAAGCTTTCTTT.

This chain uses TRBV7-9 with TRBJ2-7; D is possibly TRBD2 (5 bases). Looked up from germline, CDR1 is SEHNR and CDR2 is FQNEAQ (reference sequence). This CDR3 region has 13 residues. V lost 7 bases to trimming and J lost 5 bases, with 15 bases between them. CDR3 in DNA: TGTGCCAGCACCGATGAGGGATTCCACGAGCAGTACTTC. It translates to CASTDEGFHEQYF.

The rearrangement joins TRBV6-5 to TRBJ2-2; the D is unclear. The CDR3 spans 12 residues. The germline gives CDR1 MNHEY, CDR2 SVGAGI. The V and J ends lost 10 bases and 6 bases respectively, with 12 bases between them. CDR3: CATGGIAGELFF. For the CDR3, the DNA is TGTGCCACCGGCGGCATTGCCGGGGAGCTGTTTTTT.

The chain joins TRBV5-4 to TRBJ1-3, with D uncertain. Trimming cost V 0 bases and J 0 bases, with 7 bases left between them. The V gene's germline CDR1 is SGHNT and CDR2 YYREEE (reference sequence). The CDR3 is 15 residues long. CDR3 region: CASSLDLSSGNTIYF. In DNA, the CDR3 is TGTGCCAGCAGCTTGGACCTCAGCTCTGGAAACACCATATATTTT.

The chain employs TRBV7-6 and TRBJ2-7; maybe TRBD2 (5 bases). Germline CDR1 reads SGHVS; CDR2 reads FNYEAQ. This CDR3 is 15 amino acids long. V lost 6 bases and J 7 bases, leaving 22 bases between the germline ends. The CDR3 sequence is CASRRSGTYHDEQYF. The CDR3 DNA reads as TGTGCCAGCAGAAGAAGCGGAACTTACCACGATGAGCAGTACTTC. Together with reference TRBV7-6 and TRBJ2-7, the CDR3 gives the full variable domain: GAGVSQSPRYKVTKRGQDVALRCDPISGHVSLYWYRQALGQGPEFLTYFNYEAQQDKSGLPNDRFSAERPEGSISTLTIQRTEQRDSAMYRCASRRSGTYHDEQYFGPGTRLTVT.